The rows below give T cell receptor beta chains drawn from one sample of a study of shared T cell receptors in the human thymus. Clones were read by immunoSEQ multiplex PCR, and TCRdb kept only the in-frame ones, dropping some. Of roughly 660,000 clones in the sample, roughly 88% were seen once. These data were also filed under a second study, of human thymus T cells.

Material: thymocytes. The receptors shown here come from a boy under two years old with a congenital heart defect. CDR3s include the opening cysteine and the closing phenylalanine or tryptophan. D genes are given only for firm matches. Expanded clones get a size class; other rows say once, few or many, or leave the size out.

D gene	V gene	CDR3 length	clone size	J gene	CDR3 DNA	CDR3 protein
TRBD1	TRBV19	18	once	TRBJ2-7	TGTGCCAGTAGTGGATGGTCGGGACAGGGATTGGGCCGCTACGAGCAGTACTTC	CASSGWSGQGLGRYEQYF
NA	TRBV6-1	19	NA	TRBJ1-3	TGTGCCAGCAGTGCACGATCCGGGACGTGGGCCAGGGGTGGAAACACCATATATTTT	CASSARSGTWARGGNTIYF
TRBD2	TRBV5-1	15	NA	TRBJ2-7	TGCGCCAGCAGCCCGTGGGATAGCGGGAGTTACGAGCAGTACTTC	CASSPWDSGSYEQYF
NA	TRBV11-2	15	once	TRBJ2-7	TGTGCCAGCAGCCCCTCTAGGACTCCACCCTACGAGCAGTACTTC	CASSPSRTPPYEQYF
TRBD1	TRBV30	13	NA	TRBJ2-7	TGTGCCTCCAAGGGACAGGGTTCCCGGGAGCAGTACTTC	CASKGQGSREQYF
TRBD1	TRBV6-5	15	NA	TRBJ1-5	TGTGCCAGCAGCCCCGACAGGGATAGCAATCAGCCCCAGCATTTT	CASSPDRDSNQPQHF
NA	TRBV5-6	11	NA	TRBJ2-1	TGTGCCAGCACCTACGAATCTGAGCAGTTCTTC	CASTYESEQFF
TRBD2	TRBV4-2	20	few	TRBJ2-1	TGTGCCAGCAGCCTCAGCGTGACTAGCGGGAGCCCTTTCTCCTACAATGAGCAGTTCTTC	CASSLSVTSGSPFSYNEQFF
NA	TRBV15	11	NA	TRBJ2-5	TGTGCCACCAGTGAGCAAGAGACCCAGTACTTC	CATSEQETQYF
TRBD2	TRBV2	23	NA	TRBJ2-3	TGTGCCAGCAGTGAACGCCCAGGGGGTCCCCCTTTTTGTCTAGCGGGACGCACAGATACGCAGTATTTT	CASSERPGGPPFCLAGRTDTQYF
TRBD1	TRBV27	15	NA	TRBJ2-7	TGTGCCAGCAGTCCACGACAGGGTCCGGAGAACGAGCAGTACTTC	CASSPRQGPENEQYF
TRBD1	TRBV28	15	NA	TRBJ2-7	TGTGCCAGCAGCTCCAGACAGGGAAAGTTCTACGAGCAGTACTTC	CASSSRQGKFYEQYF
NA	TRBV7-9	13	NA	TRBJ1-3	TGTGCCAGCCTCCCGAGCTCTGGAAACACCATATATTTT	CASLPSSGNTIYF
TRBD1	TRBV4-1	19	NA	TRBJ2-7	TGCGCCAGCAGCCAGGAAGACCGGGACAGGGGGCAGGGGTTAGACGAGCAGTACTTC	CASSQEDRDRGQGLDEQYF
TRBD2	TRBV27	16	few	TRBJ2-3	TGTGCCAGCAGTTCGCTAGCGGGAGTTTTCACAGATACGCAGTATTTT	CASSSLAGVFTDTQYF
TRBD1	TRBV19	13	NA	TRBJ1-5	TGTGCCGGCGGCCAGGGGGTGAATCAGCCCCAGCATTTT	CAGGQGVNQPQHF
NA	TRBV25-1	13	NA	TRBJ2-7	TGTGCCAGCAAAGGTGACAGCTCCTACGAGCAGTACTTC	CASKGDSSYEQYF
NA	TRBV2	15	NA	TRBJ1-2	TGTGCCAGCAGTGAAGCCGGGGGAGGTAACTATGGCTACACCTTC	CASSEAGGGNYGYTF
TRBD2	TRBV7-2	17	NA	TRBJ2-5	TGTGCCAGCAGCTCCGGACTAGCGGGGCCAAAATACGAGACCCAGTACTTC	CASSSGLAGPKYETQYF
NA	TRBV5-5	14	NA	TRBJ2-3	TGTGCCAGCAGCCGTGGACTACACACAGATACGCAGTATTTT	CASSRGLHTDTQYF
NA	TRBV20-1	11	NA	TRBJ2-1	TGCAGTGCGCCACACAGGGATGAGCAGTTCTTC	CSAPHRDEQFF
NA	TRBV11-2	15	NA	TRBJ1-2	TGTGCCAGCAGATCGAGTCCCACCGCTAACTATGGCTACACCTTC	CASRSSPTANYGYTF
NA	TRBV11-2	16	NA	TRBJ2-7	TGTGCCAGCAGCCTCCTCCCCGGACATGGATCCTACGAGCAGTACTTC	CASSLLPGHGSYEQYF
NA	TRBV15	17	NA	TRBJ2-5	TGTGCCACCAGCAGAGACGGGATTGTGGGGGGAGGAGAGACCCAGTACTTC	CATSRDGIVGGGETQYF
TRBD1	TRBV27	16	NA	TRBJ2-7	TGTGCCAGCAGTCCAGAGGTGACAGGGGGCAACTACGAGCAGTACTTC	CASSPEVTGGNYEQYF
TRBD1	TRBV5-1	21	NA	TRBJ2-4	TGCGCCAGCAGCTTTCGCAGACCGGGACAGGGGGGGACATTAGCCAAAAACATTCAGTACTTC	CASSFRRPGQGGTLAKNIQYF
NA	TRBV7-9	15	NA	TRBJ1-4	TGTGCCAGCAGCTTCTTGGACAGTTCAAATGAAAAACTGTTTTTT	CASSFLDSSNEKLFF
NA	TRBV7-2	16	NA	TRBJ2-7	TGTGCCAGCAGCGTAGAGCGCAGAGGGGGCTCCTACGAGCAGTACTTC	CASSVERRGGSYEQYF
NA	TRBV5-6	17	NA	TRBJ2-4	TGTGCCAGCAGCTTTCGCCCTAACCCTAGCCCCAAAAACATTCAGTACTTC	CASSFRPNPSPKNIQYF
NA	TRBV4-3	16	few	TRBJ1-3	TGCGCCAGCAGCCAAGTGAGGGAATACAGAAGAAACACCATATATTTT	CASSQVREYRRNTIYF
NA	TRBV9	16	NA	TRBJ2-7	TGTGCCAGCAGCGCTCTCCCGGACGGGAGCTCCTACGAGCAGTACTTC	CASSALPDGSSYEQYF
TRBD2	TRBV7-3	19	NA	TRBJ2-6	TGTGCCAGCAACTGGACTAGCGGGAGATATGGTATGGGGGCCAACGTCCTGACTTTC	CASNWTSGRYGMGANVLTF
NA	TRBV27	15	NA	TRBJ1-1	TGTGCCAGCAGTACCCGGGGGGATGGGGACACTGAAGCTTTCTTT	CASSTRGDGDTEAFF
TRBD2	TRBV4-2	19	NA	TRBJ2-7	TGTGCCAGCAGCCCCCAGGAGGCTAGCGGGAGGGCCTGGATTTACGAGCAGTACTTC	CASSPQEASGRAWIYEQYF
TRBD1	TRBV30	15	NA	TRBJ2-2	TGTGCCTGGGGATTAGACAGGGAGTCGGGCGGGGAGCTGTTTTTT	CAWGLDRESGGELFF
NA	TRBV5-4	17	NA	TRBJ1-1	TGTGCCAGCAGCTTGGGAGGTCGGGGAGGGCGGAACACTGAAGCTTTCTTT	CASSLGGRGGRNTEAFF
TRBD2	TRBV4-3	19	NA	TRBJ2-2	TGCGCCAGCAGCCAAGACTTGCTACTAGCGGGAGGCCCCCCCGGGGAGCTGTTTTTT	CASSQDLLLAGGPPGELFF
TRBD2	TRBV10-3	15	once	TRBJ2-1	TGTGCCATCAGTGAGGAGGCGGGAGTCTACAATGAGCAGTTCTTC	CAISEEAGVYNEQFF
TRBD2	TRBV10-2	15	NA	TRBJ2-5	TGCGCCAGCAGCCCTAGCGGGAGAGGGCAAGAGACCCAGTACTTC	CASSPSGRGQETQYF
TRBD2	TRBV29-1	15	NA	TRBJ2-7	TGCAGCGTAGGAGGACTAGCGGGGTCGCACTACGAGCAGTACTTC	CSVGGLAGSHYEQYF
TRBD2	TRBV6-6	16	NA	TRBJ2-2	TGTGCCAGCAGCCCAACTAGCGGGAGGGTCACCGGGGAGCTGTTTTTT	CASSPTSGRVTGELFF
TRBD1	TRBV7-9	14	NA	TRBJ2-1	TGTGCCAGCAGCTTAGCGGGACAGGCCAATGAGCAGTTCTTC	CASSLAGQANEQFF
NA	TRBV6-1	11	NA	TRBJ2-5	TGTGCCAGCCGACAGGAAGAGACCCAGTACTTC	CASRQEETQYF
NA	TRBV28	15	NA	TRBJ2-4	TGTGCCAGCAGATCAGGAACAGGAGCCAAAAACATTCAGTACTTC	CASRSGTGAKNIQYF
NA	TRBV29-1	18	once	TRBJ2-1	TGCAGCGCCGCTAATCCGGACTTCAGGTCTAGCTCCTACAATGAGCAGTTCTTC	CSAANPDFRSSSYNEQFF
TRBD1	TRBV5-1	15	NA	TRBJ1-2	TGCGCCAGCATTCCCGCACCGGGACAGGGGAATGGCTACACCTTC	CASIPAPGQGNGYTF
TRBD2	TRBV7-9	15	NA	TRBJ2-3	TGTGCCAGCAGCTTTATGGGAGGGCACACAGATACGCAGTATTTT	CASSFMGGHTDTQYF
TRBD2	TRBV7-9	16	NA	TRBJ2-1	TGTGCCAGCAGCTCTAGACTAGCGGAGGACCCCAATGAGCAGTTCTTC	CASSSRLAEDPNEQFF
TRBD2	TRBV4-3	17	NA	TRBJ2-1	TGCGCCAGCAGCCAAGGGGTCCGGGCCCTGAGGGAGGGTGAGCAGTTCTTC	CASSQGVRALREGEQFF
NA	TRBV5-6	15	NA	TRBJ2-1	TGTGCCAGCAGCTCCTTTATCGGGACTCCCCCTGGGCAGTTCTTC	CASSSFIGTPPGQFF
TRBD2	TRBV11-3	18	NA	TRBJ2-1	TGTGCCAGCTCCCCCCCGGACAGCACAAGCGGGGGTTACAATGAGCAGTTCTTC	CASSPPDSTSGGYNEQFF
TRBD2	TRBV30	15	NA	TRBJ2-7	TGTGCCTGGAGTCCAACGACTAGCCCGTCCTACGAGCAGTACTTC	CAWSPTTSPSYEQYF
NA	TRBV4-3	16	NA	TRBJ1-1	TGCGCCAGCAGCCAAGGTACCGGAGGTCCCGACACTGAAGCTTTCTTT	CASSQGTGGPDTEAFF